The clone carrying this TCR beta chain was counted a single time. Antigen unknown. The CDR3 does not close with the conserved phenylalanine or tryptophan, likely indicating a read error. The donors, all healthy, were Caucasians living in Russia, aged about 6 to 90. The sample, about 10 milliliters of peripheral blood, was drawn from each donor. This sample was taken from a study of blood T cells in healthy people across ages. Points from the study as a whole: Researchers report that TCR beta diversity correlated strongly with naive T cell percentage.

Using a J-beta primer mix together with a sample-barcoded 5' primer, a second PCR was run for about 6 to 12 cycles. Every cDNA molecule bore a tag from a template-switch adaptor containing 12 random nucleotides. TCRdb used MiXCR to reprocess the 5' RACE reads, holding one entry per CDR3 protein. The profile shows around 1,900,000 distinct CDR3 sequences, more than 35% of them singletons. J gave up 6 bases and V 6 bases, and 10 bases lay outside the gene matches. This CDR3 has 13 amino acids. CDR1 DFQATT and CDR2 SNEGSKA come from the germline V gene (reference sequence). V is TRBV20-1 and J is TRBJ1-1; 7 bases align to TRBD1. The sequenced sample was blood. This sequence was found in a human donor in good health. The CDR3 region is CSAPRQGIPEAFS. Here the CDR3 DNA reads TGCAGTGCGCCGAGACAGGGTATACCTGAAGCTTTCTCT.